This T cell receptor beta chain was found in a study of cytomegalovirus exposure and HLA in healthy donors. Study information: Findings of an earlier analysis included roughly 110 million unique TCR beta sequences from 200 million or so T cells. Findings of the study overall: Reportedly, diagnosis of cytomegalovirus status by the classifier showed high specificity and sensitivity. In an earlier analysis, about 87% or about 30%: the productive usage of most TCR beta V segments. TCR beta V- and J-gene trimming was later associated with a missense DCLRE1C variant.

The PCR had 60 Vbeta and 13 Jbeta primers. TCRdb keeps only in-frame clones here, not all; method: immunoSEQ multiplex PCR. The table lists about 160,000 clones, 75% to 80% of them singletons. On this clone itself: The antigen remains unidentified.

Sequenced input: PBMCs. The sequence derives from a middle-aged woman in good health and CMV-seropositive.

The CDR3 spells CASSYSFVYEQYF. The CDR3 nucleotides are TGTGCCAGCAGTTACTCTTTCGTCTACGAGCAGTACTTC. The chain carries TRBV6-6 and TRBJ2-7; D not resolved. V was cut by 0 bases and J by 3 bases, with 6 bases left in between. Germline CDR1 is MNHNY and CDR2 is SVGAGI (reference sequence). There are 13 residues in the CDR3.